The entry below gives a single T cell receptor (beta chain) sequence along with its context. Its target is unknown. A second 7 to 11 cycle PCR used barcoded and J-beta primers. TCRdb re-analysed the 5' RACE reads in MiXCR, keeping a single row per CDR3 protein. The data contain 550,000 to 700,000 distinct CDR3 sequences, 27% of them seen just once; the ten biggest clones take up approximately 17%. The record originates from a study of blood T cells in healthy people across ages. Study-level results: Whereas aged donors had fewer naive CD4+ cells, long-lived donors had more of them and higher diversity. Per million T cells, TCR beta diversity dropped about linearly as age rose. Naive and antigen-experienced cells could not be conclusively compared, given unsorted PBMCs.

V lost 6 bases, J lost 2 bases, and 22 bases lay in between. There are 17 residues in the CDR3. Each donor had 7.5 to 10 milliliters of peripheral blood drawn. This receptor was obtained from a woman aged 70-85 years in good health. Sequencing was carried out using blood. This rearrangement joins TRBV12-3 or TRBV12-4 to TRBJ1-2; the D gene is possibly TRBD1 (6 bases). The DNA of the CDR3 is TGTGCCAGCAGGCTACCGGGACTCGGGGGGCAAAACTATGGCTACACCTTC. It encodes CASRLPGLGGQNYGYTF.